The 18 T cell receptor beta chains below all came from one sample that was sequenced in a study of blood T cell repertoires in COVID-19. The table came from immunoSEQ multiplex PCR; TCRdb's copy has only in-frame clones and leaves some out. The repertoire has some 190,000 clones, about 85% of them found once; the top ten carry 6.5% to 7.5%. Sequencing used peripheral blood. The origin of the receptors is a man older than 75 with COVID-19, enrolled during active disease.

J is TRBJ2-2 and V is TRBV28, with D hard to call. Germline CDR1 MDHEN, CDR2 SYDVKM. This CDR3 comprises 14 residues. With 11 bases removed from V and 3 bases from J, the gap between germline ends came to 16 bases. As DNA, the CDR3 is TGTGCCGCAAAGCCTCTAGTGGACACCGGGGAGCTGTTTTTT. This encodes CAAKPLVDTGELFF.

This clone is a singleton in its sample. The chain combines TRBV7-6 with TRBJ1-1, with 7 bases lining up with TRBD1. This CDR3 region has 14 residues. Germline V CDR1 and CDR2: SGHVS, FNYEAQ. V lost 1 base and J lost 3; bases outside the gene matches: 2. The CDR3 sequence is CASSLGQGDTEAFF. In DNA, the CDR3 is TGTGCCAGCAGCTTAGGACAGGGAGACACTGAAGCTTTCTTT.

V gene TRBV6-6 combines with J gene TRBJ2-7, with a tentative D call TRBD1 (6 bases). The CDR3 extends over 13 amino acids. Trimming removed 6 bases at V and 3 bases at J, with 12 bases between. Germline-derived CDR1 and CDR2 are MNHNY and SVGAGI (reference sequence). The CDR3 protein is CASRKQDSYEQYF. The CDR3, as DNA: TGTGCCAGCAGAAAACAGGACAGCTACGAGCAGTACTTC.

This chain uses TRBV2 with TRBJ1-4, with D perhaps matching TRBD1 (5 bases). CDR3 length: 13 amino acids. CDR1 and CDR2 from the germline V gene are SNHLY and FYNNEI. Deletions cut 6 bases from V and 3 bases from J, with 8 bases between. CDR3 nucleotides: TGTGCCAGCAGAGACAGTTCTAATGAAAAACTGTTTTTT. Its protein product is CASRDSSNEKLFF.

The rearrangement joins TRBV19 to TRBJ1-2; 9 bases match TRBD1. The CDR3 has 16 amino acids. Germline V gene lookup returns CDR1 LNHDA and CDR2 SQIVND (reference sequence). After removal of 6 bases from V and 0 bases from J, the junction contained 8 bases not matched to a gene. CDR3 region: CASRDRGSRANYGYTF. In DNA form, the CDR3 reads TGTGCCAGTAGGGACAGGGGATCGAGAGCTAACTATGGCTACACCTTC. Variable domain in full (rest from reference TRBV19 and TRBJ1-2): DGGITQSPKYLFRKEGQNVTLSCEQNLNHDAMYWYRQDPGQGLRLIYYSQIVNDFQKGDIAEGYSVSREKKESFPLTVTSAQKNPTAFYLCASRDRGSRANYGYTFGSGTRLTVV.

The CDR3 sequence is CASIPSGQGYGYTF. As DNA, the CDR3 is TGTGCCAGCATCCCCAGTGGACAGGGGTATGGCTACACCTTC. The chain recombines TRBV7-9 with TRBJ1-2; 9 bases line up with TRBD1. The CDR3 contains 14 residues. The germline gives CDR1 SEHNR, CDR2 FQNEAQ (reference sequence). V was clipped by 7 bases and J by 5 bases; unmatched bases: 8.

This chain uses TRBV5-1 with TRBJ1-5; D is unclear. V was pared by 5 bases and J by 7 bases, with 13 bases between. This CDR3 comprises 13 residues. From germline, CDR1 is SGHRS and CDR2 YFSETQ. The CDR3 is CASSFGGGQPQHF. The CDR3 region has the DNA TGCGCCAGCAGTTTTGGCGGTGGACAGCCCCAGCATTTT.

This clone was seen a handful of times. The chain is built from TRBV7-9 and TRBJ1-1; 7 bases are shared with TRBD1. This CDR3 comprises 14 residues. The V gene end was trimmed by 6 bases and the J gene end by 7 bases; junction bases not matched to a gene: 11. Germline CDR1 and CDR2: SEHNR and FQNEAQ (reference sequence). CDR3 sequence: CASSPSRGVLEAFF. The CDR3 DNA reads TGTGCCAGCAGTCCCTCCAGGGGGGTTCTTGAAGCTTTCTTT.

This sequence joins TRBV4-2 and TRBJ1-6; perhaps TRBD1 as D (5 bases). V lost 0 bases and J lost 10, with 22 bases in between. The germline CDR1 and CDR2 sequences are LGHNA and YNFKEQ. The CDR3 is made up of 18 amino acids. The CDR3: CASSQEGARGTVESPLHF. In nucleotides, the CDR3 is TGTGCCAGCAGCCAAGAAGGGGCGAGAGGGACTGTGGAATCACCCCTCCACTTT.

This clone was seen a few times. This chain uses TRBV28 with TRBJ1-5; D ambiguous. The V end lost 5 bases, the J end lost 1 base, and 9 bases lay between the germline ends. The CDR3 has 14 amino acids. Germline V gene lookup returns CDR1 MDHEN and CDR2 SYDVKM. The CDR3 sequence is CASSLIQSNQPQHF. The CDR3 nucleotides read TGTGCCAGCAGTCTTATACAGAGCAATCAGCCCCAGCATTTT.

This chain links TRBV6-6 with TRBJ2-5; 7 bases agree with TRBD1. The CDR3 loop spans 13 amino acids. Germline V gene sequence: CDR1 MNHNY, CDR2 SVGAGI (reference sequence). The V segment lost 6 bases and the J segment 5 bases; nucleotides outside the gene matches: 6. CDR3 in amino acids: CASSQGGRETQYF. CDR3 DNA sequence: TGTGCCAGCAGCCAAGGGGGCCGGGAGACCCAGTACTTC.

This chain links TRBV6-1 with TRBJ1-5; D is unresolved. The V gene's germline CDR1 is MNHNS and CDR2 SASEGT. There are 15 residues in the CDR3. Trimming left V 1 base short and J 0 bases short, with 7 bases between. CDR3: CASSEGQVSNQPQHF. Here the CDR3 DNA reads TGTGCCAGCAGTGAAGGGCAGGTTAGCAATCAGCCCCAGCATTTT.

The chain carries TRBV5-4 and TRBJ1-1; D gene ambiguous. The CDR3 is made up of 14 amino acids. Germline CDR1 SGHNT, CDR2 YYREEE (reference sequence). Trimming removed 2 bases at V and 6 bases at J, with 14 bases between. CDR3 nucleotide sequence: TGTGCCAGCAGCTTTGGGAGAACAAATGCTGAAGCTTTCTTT. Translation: CASSFGRTNAEAFF.

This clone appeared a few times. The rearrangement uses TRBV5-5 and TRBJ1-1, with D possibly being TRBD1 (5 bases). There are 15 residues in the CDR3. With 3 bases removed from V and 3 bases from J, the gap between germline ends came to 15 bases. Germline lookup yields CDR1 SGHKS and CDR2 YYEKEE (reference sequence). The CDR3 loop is CASSWDLRADTEAFF. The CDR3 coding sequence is TGTGCCAGCAGCTGGGACTTGCGGGCTGACACTGAAGCTTTCTTT.

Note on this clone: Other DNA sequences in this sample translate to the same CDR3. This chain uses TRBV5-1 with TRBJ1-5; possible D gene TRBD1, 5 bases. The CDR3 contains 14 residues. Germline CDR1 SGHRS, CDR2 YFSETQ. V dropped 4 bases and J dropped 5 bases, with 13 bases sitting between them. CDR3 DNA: TGCGCCAGCAGCCCCGGGGGGAGGGATCAGCCCCAGCATTTT. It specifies CASSPGGRDQPQHF.

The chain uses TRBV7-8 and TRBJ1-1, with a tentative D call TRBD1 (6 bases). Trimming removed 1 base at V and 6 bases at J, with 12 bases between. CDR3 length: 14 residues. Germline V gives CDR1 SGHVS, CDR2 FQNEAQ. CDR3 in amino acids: CASSLGEAGAEAFF. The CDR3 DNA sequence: TGTGCCAGCAGCTTAGGTGAGGCAGGGGCTGAAGCTTTCTTT. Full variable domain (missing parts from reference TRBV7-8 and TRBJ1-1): GAGVSQSPRYKVAKRGQDVALRCDPISGHVSLFWYQQALGQGPEFLTYFQNEAQLDKSGLPSDRFFAERPEGSVSTLKIQRTQQEDSAVYLCASSLGEAGAEAFFGQGTRLTVV.

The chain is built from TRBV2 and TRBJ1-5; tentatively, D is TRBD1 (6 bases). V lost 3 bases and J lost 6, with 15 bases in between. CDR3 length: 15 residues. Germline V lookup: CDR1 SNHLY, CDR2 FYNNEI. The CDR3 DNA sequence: TGTGCCAGCAGTGACGCGAACAGGGCGGCTCAGCCCCAGCATTTT. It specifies CASSDANRAAQPQHF.

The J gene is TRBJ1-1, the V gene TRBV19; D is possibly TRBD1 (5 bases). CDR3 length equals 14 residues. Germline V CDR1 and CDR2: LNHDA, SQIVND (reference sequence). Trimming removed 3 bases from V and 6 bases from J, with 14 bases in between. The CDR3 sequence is CASSMRGLNPEAFF. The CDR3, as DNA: TGTGCCAGTAGTATGCGGGGCCTCAACCCTGAAGCTTTCTTT. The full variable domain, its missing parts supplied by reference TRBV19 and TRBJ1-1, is DGGITQSPKYLFRKEGQNVTLSCEQNLNHDAMYWYRQDPGQGLRLIYYSQIVNDFQKGDIAEGYSVSREKKESFPLTVTSAQKNPTAFYLCASSMRGLNPEAFFGQGTRLTVV.